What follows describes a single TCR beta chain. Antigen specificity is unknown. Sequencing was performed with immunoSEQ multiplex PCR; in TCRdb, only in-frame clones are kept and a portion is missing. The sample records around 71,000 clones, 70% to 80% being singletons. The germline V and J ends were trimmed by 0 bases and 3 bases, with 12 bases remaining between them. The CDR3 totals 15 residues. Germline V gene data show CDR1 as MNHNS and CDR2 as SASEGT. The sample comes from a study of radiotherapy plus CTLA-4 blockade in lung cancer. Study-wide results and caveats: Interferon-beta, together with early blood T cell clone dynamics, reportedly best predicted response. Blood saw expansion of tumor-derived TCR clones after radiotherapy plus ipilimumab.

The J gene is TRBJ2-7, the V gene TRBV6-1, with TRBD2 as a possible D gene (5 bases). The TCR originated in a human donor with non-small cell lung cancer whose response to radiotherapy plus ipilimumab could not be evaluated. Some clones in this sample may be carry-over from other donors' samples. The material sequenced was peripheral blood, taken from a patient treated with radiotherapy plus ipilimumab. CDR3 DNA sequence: TGTGCCAGCAGTGAAGCAACCCCACTAGACTACGAGCAGTACTTC. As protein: CASSEATPLDYEQYF.